These 10 T cell receptor beta chains were sequenced from one sample in a study of shared clonotypes between healthy human individuals. The protocol was immunoSEQ multiplex PCR, while the TCRdb copy is restricted to in-frame clones and leaves out a portion. This table has more than 400,000 clones, roughly 95% appearing once. The material sequenced was naive CD4+ T cells sorted from blood. Regarding subset: CD45RA+ positively selected. The receptors here all came from a woman aged 25-40 years in good health.

The gene calls are TRBV5-4 and TRBJ1-2; D may be TRBD1 (6 bases). The CDR3 covers 13 residues. The germline V and J ends were trimmed by 0 bases and 4 bases, with 7 bases remaining between them. Germline V gene sequence: CDR1 SGHNT, CDR2 YYREEE (reference sequence). The CDR3 region has the DNA TGTGCCAGCAGCTTGGCAGGGGTCTATGGCTACACCTTC. Residues: CASSLAGVYGYTF.

The chain combines TRBV6-1 with TRBJ2-7, with 8 bases lining up with TRBD1. Trimming removed 4 bases from V and 3 bases from J; junction bases left unmatched: 5. The CDR3 is made up of 14 amino acids. Germline loops: CDR1 MNHNS, CDR2 SASEGT. CDR3: CASSVDREYYEQYF. The CDR3 bases are TGTGCCAGCAGTGTGGACAGGGAATACTACGAGCAGTACTTC.

The genes are TRBV2 and TRBJ2-3; a possible D gene is TRBD2 (5 bases). The CDR3 covers 14 residues. V lost 6 bases to trimming and J lost 2 bases, with 12 bases between them. Looked up from germline, CDR1 is SNHLY and CDR2 is FYNNEI. Here the CDR3 DNA reads TGTGCCAGCAGGATACTAGAAAACACAGATACGCAGTATTTT. This sequence encodes CASRILENTDTQYF.

The V call is TRBV28, the J call TRBJ1-5, with D hard to call. The germline gives CDR1 MDHEN, CDR2 SYDVKM. The germline V and J ends were trimmed by 5 bases and 7 bases, with 6 bases remaining between them. This CDR3 comprises 11 residues. CDR3 bases: TGTGCCAGCAGTAGAAGGCAGCCCCAGCATTTT. It is translated as CASSRRQPQHF.

The V call is TRBV15, the J call TRBJ2-1; 9 bases fit TRBD2. CDR3 length equals 17 residues. V lost 0 bases and J lost 9; bases outside the gene matches: 12. CDR1 and CDR2 (germline): LNHNV, YYDKDF (reference sequence). DNA for the CDR3: TGTGCCACCAGCAGAGATGGGCTAGCGGGACCAAGTCCTGAGCAGTTCTTC. It specifies CATSRDGLAGPSPEQFF.

A remark on this clone: This CDR3 is also generated by other DNA sequences in the sample. This chain uses TRBV9 with TRBJ2-1, with D possibly TRBD2 on 6 matching bases. Per the germline V gene, CDR1 is SGDLS and CDR2 is YYNGEE. The germline V and J ends were trimmed by 2 bases and 6 bases, with 15 bases remaining between them. The CDR3 totals 15 residues. CDR3 sequence (DNA): TGTGCCAGCAGCGTCGGAGCGGGTGGACCCAATGAGCAGTTCTTC. Its translation: CASSVGAGGPNEQFF.

The J gene is TRBJ1-4, the V gene TRBV27; D not certain. Trimming removed 6 bases from V and 8 bases from J, with 19 bases in between. The CDR3 totals 15 residues. Germline assignment: CDR1 MNHEY and CDR2 SMNVEV (reference sequence). The CDR3 DNA reads as TGTGCCAGCAGAGCCCCTCGGGAAGGAAGGGAAAAACTGTTTTTT. As protein: CASRAPREGREKLFF.

The J gene is TRBJ2-2, the V gene TRBV29-1; possibly TRBD1 for D (6 bases). This CDR3 spans 11 amino acids. Germline V CDR1 and CDR2: SQVTM, ANQGSEA. V dropped 7 bases and J dropped 6 bases, with 9 bases sitting between them. The DNA for the CDR3 is TGCAGCGCGACAGGACCCGGGGAGCTGTTTTTT. This gives the protein CSATGPGELFF.

The chain uses TRBV5-4 and TRBJ2-7; either TRBD1 or TRBD2 may fit D (5 bases each). The CDR3 extends over 14 amino acids. Germline CDR1 is SGHNT and CDR2 is YYREEE (reference sequence). V was cut by 4 bases and J by 2 bases, with 13 bases left in between. The CDR3 DNA sequence: TGTGCCAGCAGCGCCCGGGACGGGACCTACGAGCAGTACTTC. Protein: CASSARDGTYEQYF.

The chain couples TRBV7-9 to TRBJ1-2, with 7 bases that match TRBD1. V was clipped by 5 bases and J by 8 bases; unmatched bases: 5. Looked up from germline, CDR1 is SEHNR and CDR2 is FQNEAQ (reference sequence). The CDR3 is made up of 12 amino acids. The CDR3 DNA reads as TGTGCCAGCAGCCTACAGGGGAAGGGCTACACCTTC. Protein product: CASSLQGKGYTF.